The present entry profiles one TCR beta chain with its context. Per germline, CDR1 ENHRY and CDR2 SYGVKD. This CDR3 comprises 13 residues. Trimming removed 2 bases from V and 6 bases from J, with 10 bases in between. In the original analysis: By means of reference gene primer amplification, nucleated cell counts were estimated. Measured with immunoSEQ multiplex PCR; TCRdb has only the in-frame clones, and not every one. V and J calls plus clone size are reproduced from that table; the DNA served to infer D and trimming. In the table there are 200,000 to 300,000 clones, approximately 90% of which are singletons. This specimen comes from a study of blood T cell repertoires in COVID-19. In the study overall: Donors in the United States, Italy and Spain gave samples during acute or convalescent COVID-19. In each case, the material was cDNA or gDNA derived from T cells, B-cell-depleted T cells, or PBMCs.

The sequencing input was PBMCs or T cells enriched from blood (not recorded which). The rearrangement uses TRBV10-3 and TRBJ1-2; D possibly corresponds to TRBD1 (5 bases). The sequence came from a woman aged 30 to 39 who had recovered from COVID-19. The CDR3 DNA reads as TGTGCCATCAGTGAGGCAGGGAAGGATGGCTACACCTTC. This encodes CAISEAGKDGYTF.